These T cell receptor beta chains were read from a single sample in a study of cytomegalovirus exposure and HLA in healthy donors. The method was immunoSEQ multiplex PCR; TCRdb's version includes in-frame clones alone and lacks a portion of them. The repertoire consists of about 60,000 clones, with around 80% occurring once and the leading ten covering 6%. Sequencing used PBMCs. The source of these receptors is a male donor in good health and CMV-seronegative. Both conserved end residues are part of each CDR3. The size of a clone is reported for some rows only, either as once, few or many, or as a class for expanded clones.

CDR3aa | j_gene | abundance | len | v_gene
CASSEGLGYEQYF | TRBJ2-7 | once | 13 | TRBV2
CASSQDRGGGRTEAFF | TRBJ1-1 | NA | 16 | TRBV4-3
CASSSHRDRPTDTQYF | TRBJ2-3 | once | 16 | TRBV9
CASSPTDTYEQYF | TRBJ2-7 | NA | 13 | TRBV7-2
CASSVDSSVSWTFF | TRBJ1-1 | once | 14 | TRBV9
CAISESEGITGTEAFF | TRBJ1-1 | NA | 16 | TRBV10-3
CASSLGIQGLGQPQHF | TRBJ1-5 | NA | 16 | TRBV5-6
CASSLRSPGGDTQYF | TRBJ2-3 | NA | 15 | TRBV7-2
CASSLVESRGSLQETQYF | TRBJ2-5 | NA | 18 | TRBV5-1
CASSQVVSAGTGELFF | TRBJ2-2 | NA | 16 | TRBV4-3
CATSSEILSRRVGQETQYF | TRBJ2-5 | NA | 19 | TRBV15
CSSSLVTGGSYNEQFF | TRBJ2-1 | NA | 16 | TRBV7-9
CATSADRTGTEAFF | TRBJ1-1 | NA | 14 | TRBV15
CARAIGGQETQYF | TRBJ2-5 | few | 13 | TRBV30
CASTRGQELNTEAFF | TRBJ1-1 | NA | 15 | TRBV27
CAWSSTGVDEQYF | TRBJ2-7 | NA | 13 | TRBV30
CASSEAGGVGQPQHF | TRBJ1-5 | once | 15 | TRBV6-1
CASSLGQSNQPQHF | TRBJ1-5 | few | 14 | TRBV7-9
CAWTDGGDGQPQHF | TRBJ1-5 | NA | 14 | TRBV30
CASIHQGNTEAFF | TRBJ1-1 | NA | 13 | TRBV28
CASSYSTGANSPLHF | TRBJ1-6 | NA | 15 | TRBV6-5
CASSFQGDGYTF | TRBJ1-2 | NA | 12 | TRBV19
CASNLDRGSDSPLHF | TRBJ1-6 | NA | 15 | TRBV11-2
CASSLLGQTYNEQFF | TRBJ2-1 | NA | 15 | TRBV28
CASSKLDRGRVVRTDTQYF | TRBJ2-3 | NA | 19 | TRBV2
CASSIVATGDTEAFF | TRBJ1-1 | NA | 15 | TRBV19
CAYRGDLHYGYTF | TRBJ1-2 | NA | 13 | TRBV30
CASSSRGGFTDTQYF | TRBJ2-3 | few | 15 | TRBV7-6
CASSLELRGVGMGAPFTEAFF | TRBJ1-1 | NA | 21 | TRBV7-8
CASTTSGVSYNEQFF | TRBJ2-1 | NA | 15 | TRBV19
CSVVTQETYGYTF | TRBJ1-2 | once | 13 | TRBV29-1
CASSPEGHGYGYTF | TRBJ1-2 | NA | 14 | TRBV5-4
CASSFRTSGTDTQYF | TRBJ2-3 | few | 15 | TRBV27
CASSILVPSHEQYF | TRBJ2-7 | NA | 14 | TRBV2
CASSFRGRDTEAFF | TRBJ1-1 | NA | 14 | TRBV5-1
CASSPSAGGLTGELFF | TRBJ2-2 | NA | 16 | TRBV9
CASGTGNGELFF | TRBJ2-2 | NA | 12 | TRBV7-2
CASSVEPGTGVSPLHF | TRBJ1-6 | NA | 16 | TRBV9
CASSLRQAGGPGYEQYF | TRBJ2-7 | NA | 17 | TRBV5-5
CSVDGATRQETQYF | TRBJ2-5 | once | 14 | TRBV29-1
CASSPFGGDIFYGYTF | TRBJ1-2 | NA | 16 | TRBV27